This T cell receptor (beta chain) is from a study of cytomegalovirus exposure and HLA in healthy donors (dated by TCRdb to between 2016 and 2019). At the level of the whole study: An earlier analysis of several hundred of the donors reported roughly 300 Gb of sequence data and 117 million unique TCR beta sequences obtained from roughly 170 million T cells. Every discovery cohort repertoire had been produced on one sequencing platform. Both class I and class II loci were covered by HLA typing, at four-digit resolution. Among the 398 genotyped donors, approximately 76% belonged to the genetic ancestry cluster associated with self-reported Caucasian donors. Approximately 310 gigabases of sequencing data and 78 million or so unique TCR sequences were included in an early release covering under 650 HLA-typed donors. Genome-wide SNP genotypes for about 65% of the roughly 700 donors were used in a later genetic analysis, which treated that subset as a discovery cohort. Typing coverage differed by locus: A, B, C, DRB1 and DQB1 were typed in roughly 620-630 donors, DQA1 in about 550, DPA1 in roughly 590, and DPB1 in just under 480. The study aimed to test whether signatures of past pathogen exposure could be identified by cataloging public T cell receptors. Among 300 to 450 genotyped donors of the cohort, an average of around 240,000 unique TCR beta nucleotide sequences were sequenced per donor, roughly a sixth of them non-productive. In addition to the first cohort of 650 to 750 subjects, a separate validation cohort of under 150 different subjects was used. Five DR-DQ haplotypes were treated as single units for association and clustering because of strong linkage in the cohort. Donor age, sex, ethnicity and CMV serostatus were compiled alongside the repertoire data. A later analysis re-analyzed previously published TCR beta repertoires from 660 or so donors and added high-resolution HLA genotyping to study TCR occurrence patterns. The T cell repertoires of 700 or so subjects were profiled by immunosequencing and related to cytomegalovirus serostatus. In an earlier analysis of 550 to 700 of the donors, high-throughput TCR beta sequencing was used to judge whether each TCR beta V gene segment behaved as functional or pseudogenic. High-throughput TCR immunosequencing, statistical association of individual TCRs with disease status, and machine learning were combined to predict cytomegalovirus infection status. In the later analysis, no new phenotypic data were used to find candidate immune exposures; instead, reliance was placed on TCR beta sequences and their occurrence across donors.

The library relied on the immunoSEQ multiplex PCR assay. A mixture of 60 forward primers for TCR Vbeta segments and 13 reverse primers for TCR Jbeta segments was used in the multiplex PCR. The CDR3 region of rearranged TCR beta genes was amplified from genomic DNA with a multiplex PCR assay. Amplified TCR beta libraries were sequenced as 87-base-pair reads on the Illumina HiSeq System. Under the source paper's analysis protocol: In a later analysis, about 80 million unique TCR beta chains were counted across the 690 or so repertoires, and roughly 10 million of these chains were shared by at least two donors. Raw reads were error-corrected and collapsed into unique sequences with a nearest-neighbor algorithm that merged closely related sequences to remove PCR and sequencing errors. V, D and J gene segments were assigned by aligning CDR3 sequences to IMGT reference sequences. For a sequence to be retained, a match of at least six nucleotides to both a V gene segment and a J gene segment was required. Rearrangements were called productive when the CDR3 lacked stop codons and stayed in frame with V and J; all others were non-productive. CDR3 was defined by IMGT convention, running from the second conserved V-encoded cysteine to the conserved J-encoded phenylalanine. Sequences without an unambiguous match to a single V gene segment were excluded from the earlier analysis of 500 to 700 of the donors. In an earlier analysis of 587 of the donors, V segments were called functional above 56.7% productive rearrangements and were called segregating when the between-donor standard deviation exceeded 5%. A statistical classification framework was built to diagnose cytomegalovirus status from the catalog of TCR beta chain sequences. V and J gene assignment, in a later analysis, came from comparing TCR nucleotide sequences with IMGT/GENE-DB human TR gene sequences. Using the TCRdist pipeline, a later analysis assigned CDR3 sequences along with most-parsimonious VDJ recombination scenarios. In a later analysis, each TCR beta chain was defined by its CDR3 amino acid sequence together with its V-gene family, and reads lacking a unique V-gene family were excluded. In a later analysis, 450 to 600 highly shared, low-generation-probability nucleotide sequences were removed to address suspected cross-contamination and a sequencing artifact. A later analysis calculated a clonal expansion index for each public chain from normalized within-repertoire ranks of inferred template counts. A later analysis computed generation probabilities with a VDJ recombination model fitted to out-of-frame rearrangements, and checked the results against IGoR. Hypergeometric tests were used in a later analysis to score TCR-TCR, TCR-HLA and TCR-CMV co-occurrence, with a repertoire-size bias correction applied to the TCR pairs. To estimate false discovery rates, a later analysis permuted the HLA or CMV assignments 20 times. A later analysis grouped co-occurring TCRs with DBSCAN, adding TCRdist sequence similarity when clustering within HLA-allele-positive subsets. Repertoires with fewer than 30,000 or more than 120,000 public chains were left out of co-occurrence clustering, as were five repertoires with anomalous nucleotide sharing. The table was pulled from immuneACCESS by TCRdb, which kept in-frame rearrangements only. Such tables lose some clones; where checked, under half of the loss comes from unresolved V genes, and the rest has no known cause. That table supplies the V and J calls and clone size; D and trimming were determined from the DNA. The sample's table lists a count of some 200,000 clones. Clones ranked in the top ten supply roughly 0.7% of the sample.

Clipping removes 4 bases from V and 4 bases from J, with 10 as the unmatched junction base count. The germline V gene (reference sequence) sets CDR1 to SGHNT and CDR2 to YYREEE. The CDR3 has 17 amino acids, counting the end cysteine and phenylalanine. Only the CDR3 region is kept as DNA, spanning 51 bases read in frame from base 1. In regard to this clone: The antigen it recognizes is unknown.

Broader findings and caveats from the paper: CMV serostatus was the only immune exposure information available for the cohort. A later analysis reported that several top co-occurrence clusters appeared linked to parvovirus B19, influenza, CMV and Epstein-Barr virus. Because some donors lacked HLA typing at each locus, the association tests relied only on the typed subset. In a later analysis, the rate of TCR association differed among HLA loci, with DRB1 alleles having the most associated TCRs and HLA-C alleles having the fewest. While some public TCRs were present in many individuals, most TCR sequences turned up only very rarely across donors. In an earlier analysis of 587 of the donors, most TCR beta V segments were observed in productive rearrangements about 87% or about 30% of the time, broadly matching IMGT annotations. A cluster of highly shared sequence variants was judged likely to represent a technical artifact of the sequencing pipeline. The cohort was sequenced for TCR beta chains only, and without alpha or paired-chain data the features that could be detected were limited. The study gave a list of 150 to 200 TCR beta chains associated with cytomegalovirus. The 87-base-pair reads could not distinguish some IMGT-functional V segments, including TRBV6-2 and TRBV6-3, so those segments were excluded. A later analysis found that most CMV-associated TCR beta chains appeared HLA-restricted, with HLA associations seemingly driven largely by CMV exposure. According to the authors, the approach could potentially be generalized to other disease states and immunological phenotypes. A later genetic analysis associated a missense DCLRE1C variant with V-gene and J-gene trimming of TCR beta chains, and an independent cohort replicated the association. Correlated functional status among segregating V segments might be attributable to linkage disequilibrium, but an unknown experimental factor could not be ruled out. In both the original and validation cohorts, the classifier was reported to diagnose cytomegalovirus status with high specificity and sensitivity. A later analysis found that HLA-associated TCR beta chains were more clonally expanded and had lower generation probabilities than equally common non-associated chains. A further reported finding was that TCR beta sequences accurately predicted the HLA-A and HLA-B alleles for most subjects in the first cohort. Presence/absence analyses assumed roughly uniform sequencing depth across donors, an assumption that may not hold. At a false discovery rate of 0.05, a later analysis linked some 17,000 TCR beta sequences to specific HLA alleles. Because counts were too low, roughly 17 rarely observed V segments, including chromosome 9 orphons, were left out of the earlier analysis of 587 of the donors. A later genetic analysis reported fewer N-insertions in productive TCRs among donors in an Asian-associated ancestry cluster than the roughly 700-donor mean. Strong co-occurrence of HLA alleles, especially DR and DQ, made assigning TCR associations to individual alleles difficult. Three of the identified cytomegalovirus-associated TCR beta chains were confirmed in vitro to be specific for cytomegalovirus antigens.

In total, roughly 710 healthy bone marrow donors made up the cohort. Cohort members were all nominally healthy when sampled, although unrecorded immune exposures were likely present. The donor tested CMV seronegative, placing the donor among the roughly 400 seronegative members of the cohort. Every donor gave a peripheral blood sample, and the peripheral blood mononuclear cells from that sample were used for TCR beta sequencing. Genomic DNA was extracted from the blood cell samples with the Qiagen DNeasy Blood Extraction Kit. The receptor's source is a boy aged 5-17 years in good health and CMV-seronegative. Material for sequencing was PBMCs. Recombination connected TRBV5-4 to TRBJ2-6, with TRBD1 matching 8 junction bases. CDR3 reads: CASSLLLDRDGANVLTF. At the DNA level, the sequence is TGTGCCAGCAGCCTACTGCTGGACAGGGACGGGGCCAACGTCCTGACTTTC.